This T cell receptor beta chain was recovered during a study of OX40 agonist ivuxolimab in advanced cancers. Study context: Ivuxolimab was delivered to patients intravenously every 2 weeks at doses spanning 0.01 to 10 mg/kg. A mean age of roughly 62 years, range about 23 to 80, was recorded, and about 83% were male. Study-level findings and limits: CD8+ T cells (on average) carried more expanded clones than CD4+ T cells.

CDR1 is KGHSH and CDR2 is LQKENI in the germline V gene. The CDR3 has 16 amino acids. Unmatched junction bases numbered 4, after V lost 1 base and J lost 0 bases. Sequenced by immunoSEQ multiplex PCR; TCRdb stores in-frame clones only, minus some. Of some 110,000 clones detected, roughly 95% appear once; the ten largest clones hold around 0.15%. A note on this clone: Its antigen is undetermined.

The chain links TRBV18 to TRBJ2-3; 7 positions agree with TRBD2. The receptor's source is an adult with an advanced solid tumor such as melanoma, head and neck, liver or kidney cancer. Source: CD4+ or CD8+ T cells sorted from blood, taken in a trial of the OX40 agonist ivuxolimab. The CDR3 bases are TGTGCCAGCTCACCACGGGGGGGTTCAAGCACAGATACGCAGTATTTT. This encodes CASSPRGGSSTDTQYF.